The T cell receptor (beta chain) described here comes from a study of graft-versus-host responses after intestinal transplantation. Bone marrow taken after transplant came from the posterior iliac crest or from another site that was chosen by the physician. This clone was seen a single time. The antigen is unknown. V was trimmed by 6 bases and J by 3 bases, leaving 14 bases between them. Germline assignment: CDR1 MNHNS and CDR2 SASEGT. The CDR3 runs 14 residues. The study, taken as a whole, reports: Researchers found GvH clones in recipient marrow, and some showed up first in ileum or blood.

This table comes from immunoSEQ multiplex PCR, and its TCRdb copy is limited to in-frame clones, with some not included. The sample holds about 64,000 clones, roughly 92% seen once. The V gene is TRBV6-1, the J gene TRBJ2-5, with TRBD1 as a possible D gene (5 bases). Source: bone marrow, taken around 720 days after intestinal transplantation. The clonotype comes from a human patient who received an intestinal transplant, so some T cells may come from the graft donor. The chain's CDR3 is CASSLTGGEETQYF. The DNA of the CDR3 is TGTGCCAGCAGCCTAACAGGTGGGGAAGAGACCCAGTACTTC.